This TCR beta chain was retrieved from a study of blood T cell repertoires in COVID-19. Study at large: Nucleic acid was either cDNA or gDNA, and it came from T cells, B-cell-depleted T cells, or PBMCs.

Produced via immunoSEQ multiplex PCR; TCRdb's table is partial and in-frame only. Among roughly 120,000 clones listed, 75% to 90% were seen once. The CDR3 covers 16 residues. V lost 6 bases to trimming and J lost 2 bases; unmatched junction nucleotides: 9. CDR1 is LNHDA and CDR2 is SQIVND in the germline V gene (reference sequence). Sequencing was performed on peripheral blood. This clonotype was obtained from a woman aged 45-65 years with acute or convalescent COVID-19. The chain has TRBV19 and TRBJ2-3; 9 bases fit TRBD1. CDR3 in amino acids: CASSPDRGIYTDTQYF. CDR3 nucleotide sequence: TGTGCCAGTAGCCCCGACAGGGGGATTTACACAGATACGCAGTATTTT.